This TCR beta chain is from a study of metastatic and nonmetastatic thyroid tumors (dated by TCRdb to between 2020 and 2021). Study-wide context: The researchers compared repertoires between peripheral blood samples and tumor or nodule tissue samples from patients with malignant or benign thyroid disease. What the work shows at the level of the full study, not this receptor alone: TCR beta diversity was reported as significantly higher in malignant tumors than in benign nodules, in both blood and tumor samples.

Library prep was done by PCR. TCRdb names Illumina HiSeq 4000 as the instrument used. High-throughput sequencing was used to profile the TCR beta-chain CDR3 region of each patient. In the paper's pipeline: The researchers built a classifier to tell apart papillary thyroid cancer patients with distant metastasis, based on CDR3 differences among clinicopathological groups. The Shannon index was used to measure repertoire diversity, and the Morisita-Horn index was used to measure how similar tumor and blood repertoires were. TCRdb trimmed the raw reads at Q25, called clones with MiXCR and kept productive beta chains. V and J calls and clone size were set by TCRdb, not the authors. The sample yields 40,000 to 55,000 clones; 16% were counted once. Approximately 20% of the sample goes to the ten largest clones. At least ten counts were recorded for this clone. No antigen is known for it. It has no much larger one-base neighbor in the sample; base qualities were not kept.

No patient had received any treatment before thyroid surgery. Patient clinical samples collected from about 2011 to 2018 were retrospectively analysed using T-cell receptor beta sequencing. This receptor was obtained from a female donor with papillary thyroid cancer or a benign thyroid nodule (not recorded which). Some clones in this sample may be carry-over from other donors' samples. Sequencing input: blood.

This receptor carries the CDR3 CASSEGPADTQYF. Read as DNA, the sequence is TGCGCCAGCAGTGAGGGACCCGCGGATACGCAGTATTTT. The rearrangement combines TRBV10-1 with TRBJ2-3, with an unclear D gene assignment. The trim is 2 bases for V and 6 bases for J, with a gap of 9 bases between the germline ends. Reading from cysteine to phenylalanine, the CDR3 counts 13 amino acids. The read is trimmed to its CDR3 DNA, 39 bases read in frame from base 1. From the germline V gene (reference sequence), CDR1 is WNHNN and CDR2 is SYGVQD.